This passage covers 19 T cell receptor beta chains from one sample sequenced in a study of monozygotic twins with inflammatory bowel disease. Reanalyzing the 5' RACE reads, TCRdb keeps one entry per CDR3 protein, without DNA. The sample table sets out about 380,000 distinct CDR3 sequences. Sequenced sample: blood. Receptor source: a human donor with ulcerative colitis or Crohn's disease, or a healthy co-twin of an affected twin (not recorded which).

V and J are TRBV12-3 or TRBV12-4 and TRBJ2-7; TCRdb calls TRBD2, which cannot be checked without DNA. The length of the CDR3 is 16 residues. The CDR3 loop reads CASSFLAGRGSDEQYF.

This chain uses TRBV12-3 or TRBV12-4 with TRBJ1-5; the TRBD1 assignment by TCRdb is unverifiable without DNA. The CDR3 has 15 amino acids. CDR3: CASSLGDRNNQPQHF.

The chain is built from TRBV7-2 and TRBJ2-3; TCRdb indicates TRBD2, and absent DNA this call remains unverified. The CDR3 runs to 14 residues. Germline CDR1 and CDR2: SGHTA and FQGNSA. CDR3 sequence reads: CASQTSGGGNTQYF.

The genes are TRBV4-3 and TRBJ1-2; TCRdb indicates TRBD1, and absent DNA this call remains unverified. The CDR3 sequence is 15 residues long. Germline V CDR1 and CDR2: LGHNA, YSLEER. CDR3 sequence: CASSQTTVSNYGYTF.

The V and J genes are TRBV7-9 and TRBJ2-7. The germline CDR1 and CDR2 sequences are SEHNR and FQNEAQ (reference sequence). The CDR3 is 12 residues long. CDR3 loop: CASSLEGNEQYF.

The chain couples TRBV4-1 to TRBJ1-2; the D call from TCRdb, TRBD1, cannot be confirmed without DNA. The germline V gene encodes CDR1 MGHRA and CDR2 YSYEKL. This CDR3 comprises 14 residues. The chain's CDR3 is CASSPTGSGHGYTF.

CDR3 residues: CASSPYRNTEAFF. This chain joins TRBV3-1 and TRBJ1-1. CDR1 LGHDT and CDR2 YNNKEL come from the germline V gene (reference sequence). This CDR3 is built from 13 residues. Looking up the rest from reference TRBV3-1 and TRBJ1-1 gives the full variable domain: DTAVSQTPKYLVTQMGNDKSIKCEQNLGHDTMYWYKQDSKKFLKIMFSYNNKELIINETVPNRFSPKSPDKAHLNLHINSLELGDSAVYFCASSPYRNTEAFFGQGTRLTVV.

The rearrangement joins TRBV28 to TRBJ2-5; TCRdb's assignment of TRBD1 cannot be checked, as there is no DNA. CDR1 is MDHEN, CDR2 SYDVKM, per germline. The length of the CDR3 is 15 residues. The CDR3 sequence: CASSLLGGRQETQYF.

The CDR3 loop reads CASSLEGLAGPQPF. The V call is TRBV5-8, the J call TRBJ2-1; the TRBD2 assignment by TCRdb is unverifiable without DNA. This CDR3 has 14 amino acids. Germline V gene data show CDR1 as SGHTS and CDR2 as YDEGEE.

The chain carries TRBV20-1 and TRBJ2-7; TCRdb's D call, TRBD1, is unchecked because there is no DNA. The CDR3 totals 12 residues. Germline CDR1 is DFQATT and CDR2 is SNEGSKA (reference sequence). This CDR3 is CSATGQVSEQYF.

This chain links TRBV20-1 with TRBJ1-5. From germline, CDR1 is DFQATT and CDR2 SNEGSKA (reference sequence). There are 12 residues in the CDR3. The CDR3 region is CSFGPPGQPQHF.

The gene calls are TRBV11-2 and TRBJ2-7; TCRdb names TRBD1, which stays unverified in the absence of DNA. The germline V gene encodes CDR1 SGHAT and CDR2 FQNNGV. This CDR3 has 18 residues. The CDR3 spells CASSSQGIIGTGYYEQYF.

CDR3 residues: CASSFSGGGAYNEQFF. V usage is TRBV7-3 and J usage is TRBJ2-1; TCRdb calls TRBD2, which cannot be checked without DNA. Germline V gene sequence: CDR1 SGHTA, CDR2 FQGTGA. This CDR3 is 16 amino acids long.

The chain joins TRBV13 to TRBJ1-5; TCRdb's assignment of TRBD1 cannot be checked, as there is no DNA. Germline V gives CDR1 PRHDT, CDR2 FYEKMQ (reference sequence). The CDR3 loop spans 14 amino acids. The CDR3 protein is CASSLGQGDQPQHF.

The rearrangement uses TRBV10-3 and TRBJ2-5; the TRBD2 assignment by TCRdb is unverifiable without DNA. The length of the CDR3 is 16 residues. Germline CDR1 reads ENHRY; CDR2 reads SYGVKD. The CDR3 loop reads CAIRPSPREGKETQYF.

The CDR3 sequence is CASSLGRDSPYEQYF. The chain is built from TRBV12-1 and TRBJ2-7; lacking DNA, the TRBD1 call made by TCRdb goes unchecked. TRBV12-1 has pseudogene status. The CDR3 loop spans 15 amino acids.

The CDR3: CASSGWAGNQPQHF. The gene calls are TRBV12-3 or TRBV12-4 and TRBJ1-5. The CDR3 runs to 14 residues.

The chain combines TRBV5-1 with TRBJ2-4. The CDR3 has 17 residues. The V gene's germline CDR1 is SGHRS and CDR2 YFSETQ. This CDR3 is CASSLAGRQLAKNIQYF. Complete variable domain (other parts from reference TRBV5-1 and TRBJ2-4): KAGVTQTPRYLIKTRGQQVTLSCSPISGHRSVSWYQQTPGQGLQFLFEYFSETQRNKGNFPGRFSGRQFSNSRSEMNVSTLELGDSALYLCASSLAGRQLAKNIQYFGAGTRLSVL.

CDR3 sequence: CASSLGVRWVGEQFF. The V call is TRBV11-2, the J call TRBJ2-1. CDR1 and CDR2 (germline): SGHAT, FQNNGV. CDR3 size: 15 residues.